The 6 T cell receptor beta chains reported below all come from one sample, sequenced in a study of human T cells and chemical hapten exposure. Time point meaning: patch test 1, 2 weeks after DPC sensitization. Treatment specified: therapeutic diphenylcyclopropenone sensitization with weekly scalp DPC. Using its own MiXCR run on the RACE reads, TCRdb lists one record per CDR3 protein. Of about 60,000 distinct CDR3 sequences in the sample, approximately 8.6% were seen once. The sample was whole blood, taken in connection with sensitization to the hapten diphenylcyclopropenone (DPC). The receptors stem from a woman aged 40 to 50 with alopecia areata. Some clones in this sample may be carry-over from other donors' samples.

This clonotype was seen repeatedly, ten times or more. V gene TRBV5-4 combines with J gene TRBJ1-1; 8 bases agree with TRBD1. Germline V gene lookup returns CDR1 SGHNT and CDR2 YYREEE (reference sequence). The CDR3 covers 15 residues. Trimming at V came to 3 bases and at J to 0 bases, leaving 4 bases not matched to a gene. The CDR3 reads CASSSRQGMNTEAFF. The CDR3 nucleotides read TGTGCCAGCAGCTCCCGACAGGGGATGAACACTGAAGCTTTCTTT.

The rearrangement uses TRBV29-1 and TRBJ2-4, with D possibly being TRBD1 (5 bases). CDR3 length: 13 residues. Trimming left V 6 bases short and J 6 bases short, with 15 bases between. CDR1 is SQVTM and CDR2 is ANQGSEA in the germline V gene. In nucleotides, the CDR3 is TGCAGCGTGGAACGGGCTAGGGGAAACATTCAGTACTTC. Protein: CSVERARGNIQYF.

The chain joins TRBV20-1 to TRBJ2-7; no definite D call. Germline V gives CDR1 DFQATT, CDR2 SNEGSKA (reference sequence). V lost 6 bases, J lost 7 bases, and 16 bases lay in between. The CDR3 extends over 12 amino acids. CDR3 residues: CSAKPRISEQYF. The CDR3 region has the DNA TGCAGTGCAAAACCGAGGATATCTGAGCAGTACTTC.

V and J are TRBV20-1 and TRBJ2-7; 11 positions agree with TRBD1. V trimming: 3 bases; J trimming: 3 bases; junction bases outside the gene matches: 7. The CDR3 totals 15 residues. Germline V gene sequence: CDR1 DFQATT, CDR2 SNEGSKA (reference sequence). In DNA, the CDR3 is TGCAGTGCTAGGGGGACAGGGGGTTTCTACTACGAGCAGTACTTC. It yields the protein CSARGTGGFYYEQYF.

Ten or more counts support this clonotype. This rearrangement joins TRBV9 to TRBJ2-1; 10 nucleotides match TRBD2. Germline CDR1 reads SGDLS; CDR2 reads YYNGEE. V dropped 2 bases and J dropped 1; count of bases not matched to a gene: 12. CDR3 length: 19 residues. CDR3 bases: TGTGCCAGCAGCGTGGATCCCTTAGCGGGGGGCCTTTCCTACAATGAGCAGTTCTTC. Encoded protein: CASSVDPLAGGLSYNEQFF.

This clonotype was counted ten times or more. Here the CDR3 DNA reads TGTGCCAGTAGTATGGGAAGCTCAGCCCGGGGAGGATACAATGAGCAGTTCTTC. This translates into CASSMGSSARGGYNEQFF. The chain recombines TRBV19 with TRBJ2-1; a weak D match, TRBD2 (6 bases). This CDR3 is built from 18 residues. Germline V gene sequence: CDR1 LNHDA, CDR2 SQIVND (reference sequence). Between the trimmed V and J ends, which lost 3 bases and 4 bases, there was a span of 22 bases. Combining the CDR3 with reference TRBV19 and TRBJ2-1 gives the whole variable domain DGGITQSPKYLFRKEGQNVTLSCEQNLNHDAMYWYRQDPGQGLRLIYYSQIVNDFQKGDIAEGYSVSREKKESFPLTVTSAQKNPTAFYLCASSMGSSARGGYNEQFFGPGTRLTVL.